This TCR beta chain was observed in a study of PD-L1 blockade in urothelial cancer. About the research overall: Patients arrived having already received 0 to 3 prior chemotherapy regimens. Among blood samples, the median T cell count was some 140,000.

Whole-study results and caveats: Below-median pretreatment blood TCR clonality predicted better survival.

Comments on this clone: As yet, its antigen is unknown.

PCRs each included synthetic TCR analog templates spiked in. Clones were sequenced by immunoSEQ multiplex PCR, and TCRdb holds only the in-frame ones, with some missing. The top ten clones hold about 6% of a sample with about 52,000 clones, around 82% of them seen once. V lost 6 bases and J lost 5; bases outside the gene matches: 3. This CDR3 is built from 12 residues. CDR1 and CDR2 from the germline V gene are SQVTM and ANQGSEA. The chain is built from TRBV29-1 and TRBJ2-5, with 10 bases fitting TRBD2. The TCR was taken from a man aged 35-49 years with urothelial cancer. Specimen: PBMCs, collected around atezolizumab (anti-PD-L1) treatment. CDR3 protein: CSVGGLAETQYF. DNA of the CDR3: TGCAGCGTCGGGGGACTAGCGGAGACCCAGTACTTC.